A selection of T cell receptor beta chains follows, all from one sample in a study of response to subunit inactivated influenza vaccine. From the RT-PCR reads, TCRdb called clonotypes with MiXCR, one entry per CDR3 protein. This repertoire shows hundreds of thousands of distinct CDR3 sequences, 14% found once; its top ten account for around 7.6%. The sequences come from PBMCs from blood, collected 14 to 15 days before vaccination. These receptors came from a man aged 45 to 65 who received an inactivated influenza vaccine. CDR3s leave out the opening cysteine and the closing phenylalanine or tryptophan. Each record gives: V gene, J gene, CDR3 protein.

TRBV6-1,TRBJ2-1,ASRPTGTNNEQF
TRBV7-2,TRBJ1-2,ASSSGQGAQGYGYT
TRBV27,TRBJ2-7,ASTPSGGQTYEQY
TRBV9,TRBJ1-4,ASSPTPGANEKLF
TRBV19,TRBJ2-1,ASSRIRPTASYNEQF
TRBV29-1,TRBJ2-7,SVGGTSGSYEQY
TRBV7-2,TRBJ1-1,ASRPRQGAWDTEAF
TRBV15,TRBJ2-2,ATSRDPGRTGELF
TRBV29-1,TRBJ2-1,SVERTSGVNEQF
TRBV18,TRBJ2-5,ASSPRQGKETQY
TRBV4-1,TRBJ2-1,ASSSSSGTGYYNEQF
TRBV11-2,TRBJ2-1,ASSTGLAGGPVGYNEQF
TRBV18,TRBJ2-7,ASSPLQRQTYEQY
TRBV20-1,TRBJ1-1,SAISGGLNTEAF
TRBV4-3,TRBJ2-2,ASSQGLAGESVYTGELF
TRBV20-1,TRBJ1-6,SAAPRPNSPLH
TRBV7-3,TRBJ2-2,ASSLLGRENTGELF
TRBV4-3,TRBJ1-1,ASSQGYRQGTLMNTEAF
TRBV29-1,TRBJ2-1,SVDIGLAGGGEQF
TRBV10-3,TRBJ2-3,AISESRGHTDTQY
TRBV24-1,TRBJ2-2,ATSDWRNTGELF
TRBV24-1,TRBJ2-1,ATSFGGTGGSEQF
TRBV20-1,TRBJ2-1,SAPPGQIYNEQF
TRBV5-1,TRBJ2-2,ASSLGQAYTGELF
TRBV2,TRBJ1-2,ASSPRMNYGYT
TRBV2,TRBJ1-5,ASSETRGGSQPQH
TRBV29-1,TRBJ1-1,SVRSGGGTEAF
TRBV7-2,TRBJ2-3,ASSLVLAGGSRTDTQY
TRBV10-3,TRBJ2-3,AISEGTSGRSSTDTQY
TRBV5-5,TRBJ2-3,ASSWGRGFSTDTQY
TRBV13,TRBJ2-3,ASRQGGSDTQY
TRBV18,TRBJ2-1,ASSPFAGGGYNEQF
TRBV12-3/TRBV12-4,TRBJ2-1,ASSLRWDPPYNEQF
TRBV24-1,TRBJ2-1,ATSDFTSGRYNEQF
TRBV29-1,TRBJ2-3,SVSRNVPTDTQY
TRBV29-1,TRBJ2-1,SVSDLGVSEQF
TRBV2,TRBJ1-4,ASSEEGKDNEKLF
TRBV20-1,TRBJ1-1,SARREWNGNTEAF
TRBV4-3,TRBJ2-1,ASSLTRSPAGRVNEQF
TRBV12-5,TRBJ2-5,ASGLVFGLVPQETQY
TRBV7-2,TRBJ2-5,ASSLAGGQKGTQY
TRBV18,TRBJ2-5,ASSPRDPRTQY
TRBV12-3/TRBV12-4,TRBJ2-1,ASRTAGSSYNEQF
TRBV28,TRBJ2-7,ATRNPPTTYEQY
TRBV7-9,TRBJ2-5,ASSLPPGGRQETQY
TRBV20-1,TRBJ2-1,SAKTQGTSWHNEQF
TRBV29-1,TRBJ2-3,SEGLAGTDTQY
TRBV7-2,TRBJ2-7,ASSLAGLAGGLSYEQY
TRBV5-1,TRBJ2-1,ASSSGTSGLYNEQF
TRBV2,TRBJ2-5,ASSDRLAGETQY
TRBV6-5,TRBJ1-6,ASSFRDSNYNSPLH
TRBV20-1,TRBJ1-1,SASPSAVGTEAF